This is a list of T cell receptor beta chains from one sample in a study of blood T cell repertoires in COVID-19. Sequencing used immunoSEQ multiplex PCR; TCRdb keeps in-frame clones, though not all of them. The sample contains fewer than 300,000 clones, approximately 86% of which appear only once. The sequencing sample was made of peripheral blood. These receptors originate from a woman aged 18-29 years with acute or convalescent COVID-19. Each CDR3 is given with its conserved first and last residue. D genes are given only for firm matches. Not all rows give a size; the values are once, few, many and, for expanded clones, a class.

>NA|NA|TRBJ1-6|TRBV6-5
CASSSTGSSYNSPLHF
TGTGCCAGCAGTTCCACAGGGAGCTCCTATAATTCACCCCTCCACTTT
>NA|NA|TRBJ2-7|TRBV10-2
CASSEGGQFPSYEQYF
TGCGCCAGCAGTGAGGGTGGACAGTTTCCCTCCTACGAGCAGTACTTC
>NA|NA|TRBJ2-3|TRBV27
CASSLAPTGDTQYF
TGTGCCAGCAGTTTAGCGCCGACGGGTGATACGCAGTATTTT
>NA|NA|TRBJ2-2|TRBV6-5
CASSLGSGELFF
TGTGCCAGCAGTCTTGGCTCCGGGGAGCTGTTTTTT
>NA|NA|TRBJ2-1|TRBV11-2
CASENYNEQFF
TGTGCCAGCGAGAACTACAATGAGCAGTTCTTC
>few|NA|TRBJ2-7|TRBV19
CASSIAPIYSYEQYF
TGTGCCAGTAGTATAGCCCCGATCTACTCCTACGAGCAGTACTTC
>NA|TRBD2|TRBJ2-3|TRBV11-2
CASILTGTSGSGTDTQYF
TGTGCCAGCATCTTAACCGGGACTAGCGGGAGCGGCACAGATACGCAGTATTTT
>NA|NA|TRBJ2-7|TRBV28
CASSLGATHYEQYF
TGTGCCAGCAGTTTGGGCGCCACCCACTACGAGCAGTACTTC
>NA|NA|TRBJ1-2|TRBV29-1
CSVEQGSHDGYTF
TGCAGCGTTGAACAGGGTAGTCACGATGGCTACACCTTC
>NA|NA|TRBJ2-7|TRBV18
CASSPDTLGEQYF
TGTGCCAGCTCACCAGACACCTTGGGCGAGCAGTACTTC
>NA|NA|TRBJ2-1|TRBV4-1
CASSQGPGIGVRDEQFF
TGCGCCAGCAGCCAAGGACCAGGAATTGGCGTCCGCGATGAGCAGTTCTTC
>once|TRBD1|TRBJ2-1|TRBV27
CASSFALTGGHEQFF
TGTGCCAGCAGTTTTGCGTTGACAGGGGGCCATGAGCAGTTCTTC
>NA|NA|TRBJ1-1|TRBV4-1
CASSQDGSWSEAFF
TGCGCCAGCAGCCAAGATGGCAGTTGGTCTGAAGCTTTCTTT
>once|TRBD2|TRBJ2-7|TRBV4-3
CASSRREGSSYEQYF
TGCGCCAGCTCTCGGCGGGAGGGTTCTTCCTACGAGCAGTACTTC
>NA|TRBD1|TRBJ1-5|TRBV13
CASSLQGVQPQHF
TGTGCCAGCAGCCTACAGGGGGTCCAGCCCCAGCATTTT
>NA|NA|TRBJ2-1|TRBV28
CASSIGGQVSNEQFF
TGTGCCAGCAGTATAGGCGGGCAGGTTAGCAATGAGCAGTTCTTC
>NA|TRBD2|TRBJ2-1|TRBV19
CASSINPSSLAGGRNEQFF
TGTGCCAGTAGTATTAACCCTTCGTCGCTAGCGGGAGGTAGGAATGAGCAGTTCTTC
>NA|NA|TRBJ2-7|TRBV6-6
CASSPTTGAYEQYF
TGTGCCAGCAGTCCGACGACAGGAGCCTACGAGCAGTACTTC
>NA|TRBD2|TRBJ2-1|TRBV4-1
CASSQDGAGAYNEQFF
TGCGCCAGCAGCCAAGATGGAGCGGGAGCTTACAATGAGCAGTTCTTC
>NA|NA|TRBJ1-1|TRBV5-6
CASSLGQYTEAFF
TGTGCCAGCAGCTTGGGACAGTACACTGAAGCTTTCTTT
>NA|TRBD2|TRBJ2-1|TRBV18
CASSPLGTSGGNEQFF
TGTGCCAGCTCACCGTTAGGGACTAGCGGGGGCAATGAGCAGTTCTTC